This T cell receptor beta chain emerged from a study of T cells after yellow fever vaccination (dated by TCRdb to between 2017 and 2020). Broadly, across the study: The SMART-Seq v4 Ultra Low Input RNA kit was used to prepare libraries from fractions with low cell numbers. To follow T-cell clones before and after both primary and booster YFV17D yellow fever vaccination, bulk TCR alpha and beta repertoires underwent longitudinal sequencing. Two healthy male donors made up the cohort, one aged 18 to 30 years and the other aged 30 to 40 years. Blood was collected at multiple timepoints before and after primary and secondary immunization, and bulk PBMC replicates and cell subsets were isolated. Paper-wide results and their limitations: After the booster, most of the clones that had expanded following primary vaccination were detected again (approximately 96% of CD4 and around 90% of CD8), which suggests that memory was broadly maintained. Because only a couple of donors were included in the study, the extent to which the findings can be generalized is limited. Compared with the primary T-cell response, the secondary T-cell response was weaker but faster, peaking on day 5 rather than day 15. A small share of clonotypes occurred in both CD4 and CD8 compartments, likely arising from convergent recombination. FACS-sorted repertoires could contain abundant contaminating clonotypes from the bulk population, so computational filtering was required.

This clonotype was counted between two and nine times. No cognate antigen has been identified for it. Qualities for individual bases were not recorded, and no much larger clone is one base off. Synthesis of TCR cDNA relied on 5'RACE template switching, a step that introduced a universal primer site along with unique molecular identifiers. Priming of cDNA synthesis was performed from both the TCR alpha and TCR beta constant segments. Library amplification used two PCR steps, and the second PCR step added sample barcodes and sequencing adapters. Libraries were sequenced on Illumina HiSeq 2500 (2x100 bp) or NovaSeq (2x150 bp). Concerning the study's data processing: MIGEC was used to demultiplex reads and collapse the reads into UMI consensus sequences, and MiXCR was used for V(D)J alignment. Using edgeR on replicate PBMC samples, clonotypes were called vaccine-responding if FDR was below 0.01 and the log2 fold change was above 5 up to day 15. Each bulk clonotype received a CD4 or CD8 identity based on whether the sequenced CD4 or CD8 repertoire contained that clonotype at higher abundance. TCRdb reran the public reads through fastp at Q25 and MiXCR, keeping productive beta chains. Every entry covers one CDR3 protein and lists the most common genes and DNA from its rows. In this record, the V and J calls reflect TCRdb's handling and not the investigators' own analysis. The sample table lists approximately 550,000 distinct CDR3 sequences, under 25% of them with a count of one. The ten most abundant clones make up roughly an eighth of the sample.

The sample's treatment or condition label, in plain terms: live attenuated yellow fever vaccine strain. At each blood-draw timepoint, two biological replicates of bulk PBMCs were obtained. PBMCs were isolated from peripheral blood using a standard Ficoll-Paque protocol. RNA was extracted with TriZol from bulk PBMCs, CD4 and CD8 fractions, and dextramer-positive and dextramer-negative fractions. Looking up the germline V gene yields CDR1 SGHTA and CDR2 FQGNSA. The CDR3 runs 15 amino acids, cysteine and phenylalanine included. The kept DNA is CDR3 alone, 45 bases in frame from the first base. V is trimmed back by 4 bases and J by 4 bases, and the junction contains 7 bases that no gene match accounts for.

The chain couples TRBV7-2 to TRBJ2-7; TRBD2 fits 10 bases in the junction. This specimen consisted of PBMCs, obtained 15 days after the yellow fever booster vaccination. The receptor's source is a man aged 30-40 years who received the YFV17D yellow fever vaccine. The CDR3 has the sequence CASSSSPAGGYEQYF. The DNA sequence is given as TGTGCCAGCAGCTCGTCGCCAGCGGGAGGGTACGAGCAGTACTTC.